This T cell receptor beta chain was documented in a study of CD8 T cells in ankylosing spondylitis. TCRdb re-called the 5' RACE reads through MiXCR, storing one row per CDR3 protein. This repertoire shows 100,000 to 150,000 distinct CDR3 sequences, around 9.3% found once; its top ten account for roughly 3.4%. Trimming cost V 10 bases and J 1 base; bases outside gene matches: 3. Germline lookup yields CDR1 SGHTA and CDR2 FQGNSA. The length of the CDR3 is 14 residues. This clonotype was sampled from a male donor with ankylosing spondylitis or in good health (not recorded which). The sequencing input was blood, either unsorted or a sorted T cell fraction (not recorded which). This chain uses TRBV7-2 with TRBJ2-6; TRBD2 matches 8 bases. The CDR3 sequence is CAKGGGSGANVLTF. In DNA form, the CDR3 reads TGTGCCAAAGGCGGGGGGTCTGGGGCCAACGTCCTGACTTTC.